The clone carrying this T cell receptor beta chain was counted at least ten times. Its antigen remains unidentified. TCRdb re-clonotyped the PCR reads via MiXCR. The data show about 89,000 clones, roughly an eighth seen once. Trimming removed 8 bases at V and 8 bases at J, with 11 bases between. The CDR3 extends over 11 amino acids. Germline assignment: CDR1 MNHEY and CDR2 SMNVEV (reference sequence). Thyroid surgery was performed in patients who had received no treatment beforehand. The data were taken from a study of metastatic and nonmetastatic thyroid tumors. Background on the study: Repertoire data that came from the blood and tumor or nodule tissue of malignant and benign thyroid patients were compared. Study-level results: TCR beta diversity was reportedly significantly higher in malignant thyroid tumors than benign nodules, in blood and tumor.

The chain links TRBV27 to TRBJ2-3; perhaps TRBD2 as D (7 bases). The sequencing input was tumor tissue. This TCR derives from a female donor with papillary thyroid cancer or a benign thyroid nodule (not recorded which). Some clones in this sample may be carry-over from other donors' samples. The CDR3 loop is CASGRGATQYF. The CDR3 DNA follows: TGTGCCAGCGGTCGGGGGGCTACGCAGTATTTT.